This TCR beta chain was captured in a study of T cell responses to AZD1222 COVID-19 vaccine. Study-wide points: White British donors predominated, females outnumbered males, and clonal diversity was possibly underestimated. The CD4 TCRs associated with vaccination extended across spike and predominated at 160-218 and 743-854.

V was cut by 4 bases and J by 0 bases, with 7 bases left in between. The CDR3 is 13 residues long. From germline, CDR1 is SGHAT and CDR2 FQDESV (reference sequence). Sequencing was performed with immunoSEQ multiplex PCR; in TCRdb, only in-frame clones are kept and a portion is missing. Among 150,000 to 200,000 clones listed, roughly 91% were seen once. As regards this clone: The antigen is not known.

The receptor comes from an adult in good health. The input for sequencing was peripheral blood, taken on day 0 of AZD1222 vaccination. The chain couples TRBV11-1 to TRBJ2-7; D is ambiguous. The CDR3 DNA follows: TGTGCCAGCAGCTCCTTGGGCTCCTACGAGCAGTACGTC. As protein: CASSSLGSYEQYV.